This TCR beta chain was retrieved from a study of Ad26.COV2.S vaccination and SARS-CoV-2 variants. Overall study findings and caveats: Once vaccination had occurred, spike-specific CD8+ and CD4+ T cell responses reportedly showed substantial breadth.

Between the trimmed V and J ends, which lost 3 bases and 3 bases, there was a span of 3 bases. The CDR3 has 12 residues. Treatment meaning: around 19 received Ad26.COV2.S at low or high dose, single or two shots; roughly 5 received placebo; per-sample allocation not given. Sampling was performed 63 days after the first vaccine or placebo injection. Donation was by an adult aged 18-55 years who was in Boston. TCRdb keeps only in-frame clones here, not all; method: immunoSEQ multiplex PCR. The sample yields around 450,000 clones, 70% to 90% seen once. A note on this clone: What it binds is unknown.

The source is a person aged 18-65 years who received the Ad26.COV2.S COVID-19 vaccine or a placebo. Sample: peripheral blood, taken in a trial of Ad26.COV2.S vaccine versus placebo. This chain joins TRBV12-3 or TRBV12-4 and TRBJ1-5; D is undetermined. The CDR3 protein is CASSFNNQPQHF. The CDR3 DNA sequence: TGTGCCAGCAGTTTTAACAATCAGCCCCAGCATTTT.